These T cell receptor beta chains were read from a single sample in a study of OX40 agonist ivuxolimab in advanced cancers. The assay was immunoSEQ multiplex PCR, and TCRdb's table has in-frame clones only and misses some. The profile shows 49,000 or so clones, roughly 90% of them singletons. The material sequenced was CD4+ or CD8+ T cells sorted from blood, taken in a trial of the OX40 agonist ivuxolimab. These receptors came from an adult with an advanced solid tumor such as melanoma, head and neck, liver or kidney cancer. CDR3s include the opening cysteine and the closing phenylalanine or tryptophan. The D gene is left open where the match is weak. Not all rows give a size; the values are once, few, many and, for expanded clones, a class.

NA	TRBJ2-1	TRBV7-2	NA	CASSSRAVKIRNNEQFF	TGTGCCAGCAGCTCCCGGGCTGTAAAAATTCGGAACAATGAGCAGTTCTTC
NA	TRBJ2-1	TRBV27	NA	CASRLERYWDEQFF	TGTGCCAGCCGTTTGGAGAGGTATTGGGATGAGCAGTTCTTC
TRBD1	TRBJ2-7	TRBV19	NA	CASSTWDREGSEQYF	TGTGCCAGTAGTACCTGGGACAGGGAAGGCTCCGAGCAGTACTTC
NA	TRBJ1-2	TRBV4-3	NA	CASSQDLSPDGYTF	TGCGCCAGCAGCCAAGATCTGAGCCCCGATGGCTACACCTTC
NA	TRBJ2-7	TRBV6-5	NA	CASSAQVSYEQYF	TGTGCCAGTAGCGCGCAAGTCTCCTACGAGCAGTACTTC
TRBD2	TRBJ2-3	TRBV4-1	once	CASSQGTSGHWDTQYF	TGCGCCAGCAGCCAGGGGACTAGCGGCCATTGGGATACGCAGTATTTT
TRBD1	TRBJ2-7	TRBV9	NA	CASSDRDRGFSEQYF	TGTGCCAGCAGCGACCGGGACAGGGGTTTCTCCGAGCAGTACTTC
TRBD1	TRBJ1-4	TRBV29-1	NA	CSVGGTANEKLFF	TGCAGCGTTGGCGGGACAGCTAATGAAAAACTGTTTTTT
NA	TRBJ2-7	TRBV7-2	NA	CASSLGDYEQYF	TGTGCCAGCAGCTTAGGAGACTACGAGCAGTACTTC
NA	TRBJ2-1	TRBV5-1	NA	CASSLEQTAGNEQFF	TGCGCCAGCAGCTTGGAGCAGACGGCAGGGAATGAGCAGTTCTTC
TRBD1	TRBJ1-4	TRBV4-1	NA	CASSQAWDSLGEKLFF	TGCGCCAGCAGCCAGGCCTGGGACAGCTTGGGGGAAAAACTGTTTTTT
NA	TRBJ1-1	TRBV11-3	NA	CASSYSQGWTTEAFF	TGTGCCAGCAGCTACTCACAAGGTTGGACCACTGAAGCTTTCTTT
NA	TRBJ1-3	TRBV27	NA	CASSSVGDWATRNTIYF	TGTGCCAGCAGTTCGGTTGGGGATTGGGCAACCCGAAACACCATATATTTT
NA	TRBJ1-1	TRBV4-3	medium-sized	CASSQDLGDLNTEAFF	TGCGCCAGCAGCCAAGATCTGGGGGACTTGAACACTGAAGCTTTCTTT
NA	TRBJ1-1	TRBV4-2	NA	CASSQSLMTYHTEAFF	TGTGCCAGCAGCCAATCGTTGATGACTTACCACACTGAAGCTTTCTTT
NA	TRBJ2-7	TRBV6-6	medium-sized	CASSKDWETYEQYF	TGTGCCAGCAGCAAGGACTGGGAAACCTACGAGCAGTACTTC
NA	TRBJ1-1	TRBV6-5	NA	CASSWTKGSTEAFF	TGTGCCAGCAGTTGGACAAAGGGGTCCACTGAAGCTTTCTTT
TRBD1	TRBJ1-6	TRBV13	NA	CASSLDRGQSPLHF	TGTGCCAGCAGCTTAGACAGGGGGCAGTCACCCCTCCACTTT
NA	TRBJ2-5	TRBV6-6	NA	CASSYPDGETQYF	TGTGCCAGCAGTTACCCGGACGGTGAGACCCAGTACTTC
TRBD1	TRBJ1-5	TRBV4-3	NA	CASSQVGGTQPQHF	TGCGCCAGCAGCCAAGTAGGGGGCACTCAGCCCCAGCATTTT
NA	TRBJ2-2	TRBV7-9	NA	CTLEGQLNTGELFF	TGTACTCTTGAGGGGCAGCTTAACACCGGGGAGCTGTTTTTT
TRBD1	TRBJ2-7	TRBV4-2	NA	CASSQLRDSSYEQYF	TGTGCCAGCAGCCAACTCCGGGACAGCTCCTACGAGCAGTACTTC
TRBD2	TRBJ2-1	TRBV15	NA	CATSRDRREGGPYNEQFF	TGTGCCACCAGCAGAGACCGACGGGAGGGAGGGCCCTACAATGAGCAGTTCTTC
TRBD2	TRBJ2-1	TRBV10-3	NA	CAITSGGYNEQFF	TGTGCCATCACTAGCGGGGGTTACAATGAGCAGTTCTTC
NA	TRBJ1-2	TRBV18	NA	CASSLPGAGLPNYGYTF	TGTGCCAGCTCACTCCCGGGGGCCGGACTCCCTAACTATGGCTACACCTTC
NA	TRBJ2-4	TRBV19	NA	CASSIWDGKNIQYF	TGTGCTAGTAGTATATGGGATGGCAAAAACATTCAGTACTTC
NA	TRBJ1-2	TRBV25-1	NA	CASSESTGNYGYTF	TGTGCCAGCAGTGAATCCACAGGGAACTATGGCTACACCTTC
TRBD1	TRBJ2-7	TRBV4-3	NA	CASSQAASGGHAAEQYF	TGCGCCAGCAGCCAAGCCGCTTCAGGGGGCCATGCCGCCGAGCAGTACTTC
NA	TRBJ2-1	TRBV27	few	CASSLGNNEQFF	TGTGCCAGCAGTTTGGGAAACAATGAGCAGTTCTTC
NA	TRBJ2-7	TRBV15	NA	CATSPETGAGSYEQYF	TGTGCCACCAGTCCCGAAACAGGGGCGGGGTCCTACGAGCAGTACTTC
TRBD2	TRBJ2-7	TRBV18	once	CASSPRFDTPGATQLAVISYEQYF	TGTGCCAGCTCACCACGATTCGACACACCGGGGGCTACACAACTAGCGGTAATATCCTACGAGCAGTACTTC
NA	TRBJ1-2	TRBV28	NA	CASSHTGGGYTF	TGTGCCAGCAGTCACACTGGCGGCGGCTACACCTTC
NA	TRBJ1-3	TRBV30	NA	CAWSGDSGNTIYF	TGTGCCTGGAGCGGGGATAGTGGAAACACCATATATTTT
TRBD2	TRBJ2-7	TRBV13	NA	CASSATPGLAEPYEQYF	TGTGCCAGCAGCGCCACACCAGGACTAGCGGAACCATACGAGCAGTACTTC
NA	TRBJ1-1	TRBV13	once	CASIYSEAPEAFF	TGTGCCAGCATTTACTCGGAGGCCCCTGAAGCTTTCTTT
NA	TRBJ2-3	TRBV4-3	NA	CASSQGSWRGRNTQYF	TGCGCCAGCAGCCAAGGGTCATGGAGGGGGCGGAATACGCAGTATTTT
TRBD2	TRBJ2-7	TRBV5-6	NA	CASSPPPGLLYEQYF	TGTGCCAGCAGCCCTCCACCGGGACTACTCTACGAGCAGTACTTC
NA	TRBJ2-3	TRBV7-8	few	CASSLSHGGYSTDTQYF	TGTGCCAGCAGCTTATCCCACGGAGGCTACTCCACAGATACGCAGTATTTT
TRBD1	TRBJ1-5	TRBV9	NA	CASSLGQGGNQPQHF	TGTGCCAGCAGCCTTGGACAGGGAGGAAATCAGCCCCAGCATTTT